Below are 10 T cell receptor beta chains sequenced from a single sample in a study of CD8+ T cells in alopecia areata. Investigators isolated RNA and reverse transcribed it into cDNA to act as the sequencing template. TCRdb's copy holds only in-frame clones and misses some; the assay was immunoSEQ multiplex PCR. There are more than 90,000 clones in the sample; around two fifths occur only once, and about 3.1% lies in the top ten. The source material was CD4+ T cells sorted from blood. The origin of the receptors is a human donor with alopecia areata.

Remarks on this clone: The sample contains more than one DNA sequence encoding this CDR3. The rearrangement uses TRBV4-1 and TRBJ1-4; D may be TRBD1 (6 bases). This CDR3 has 14 residues. In germline, CDR1 is MGHRA, CDR2 YSYEKL. With 2 bases removed from V and 4 bases from J, the gap between germline ends came to 8 bases. The CDR3 reads CASSQQGNNEKLFF. CDR3 coding DNA: TGCGCCAGCAGCCAACAGGGGAATAATGAAAAACTGTTTTTT.

The chain uses TRBV7-2 and TRBJ2-3; tentative D call: TRBD1 (6 bases). This CDR3 comprises 15 residues. Between the trimmed V and J ends, which lost 4 bases and 4 bases, there was a span of 15 bases. The V gene's germline CDR1 is SGHTA and CDR2 FQGNSA. The CDR3 nucleotides read TGTGCCAGCAGCTCAAGCCCCAGGGGTGCAGATACGCAGTATTTT. Translating gives CASSSSPRGADTQYF.

The chain is built from TRBV2 and TRBJ2-4, with 7 bases fitting TRBD2. This CDR3 is 14 amino acids long. The germline CDR1 and CDR2 sequences are SNHLY and FYNNEI. Trimming at V came to 3 bases and at J to 8 bases, leaving 7 bases not matched to a gene. The CDR3 sequence: CASSEGGRRDIQYF. In nucleotides, the CDR3 is TGTGCCAGCAGTGAGGGAGGGAGGCGTGACATTCAGTACTTC. The full variable domain, in which reference TRBV2 and TRBJ2-4 provide the parts outside the CDR3, is EPEVTQTPSHQVTQMGQEVILRCVPISNHLYFYWYRQILGQKVEFLVSFYNNEISEKSEIFDDQFSVERPDGSNFTLKIRSTKLEDSAMYFCASSEGGRRDIQYFGAGTRLSVL.

This clone was counted between two and nine times. The chain links TRBV4-3 to TRBJ1-5; D gene uncertain. Germline CDR1 and CDR2: LGHNA and YSLEER. V gave up 0 bases and J gave up 8 bases, with 8 bases separating them. This CDR3 has 13 amino acids. CDR3 in amino acids: CASSQDGWEPQHF. The CDR3 DNA reads TGCGCCAGCAGCCAAGACGGGTGGGAGCCCCAGCATTTT.

This chain joins TRBV18 and TRBJ2-7; 9 nucleotides line up with TRBD1. Per germline, CDR1 KGHSH and CDR2 LQKENI. The CDR3 is made up of 15 amino acids. J lost 6 bases, V lost 3 bases, and 9 bases had no gene match. In DNA, the CDR3 is TGTGCCAGCTCACCTACTCCTCGGACAGGGGTCGAGCAGTACTTC. Amino acid sequence: CASSPTPRTGVEQYF.

The chain links TRBV29-1 to TRBJ1-1; no firm D call. Trimming took off 0 bases at V and 1 base at J, with 9 bases between the two ends. The germline CDR1 and CDR2 sequences are SQVTM and ANQGSEA. CDR3 length equals 14 residues. The CDR3 nucleotides read TGCAGCGTTGAAGATCAAAAGGGGAACACTGAAGCTTTCTTT. Encoded protein: CSVEDQKGNTEAFF.

This clone is a singleton in its sample. V and J are TRBV6-5 and TRBJ1-2; a possible D gene is TRBD1 (6 bases). The V gene lost 0 bases and the J gene lost 8 bases, with 19 bases spanning the gap. The germline CDR1 and CDR2 sequences are MNHEY and SVGAGI. The CDR3 totals 16 residues. The CDR3 spells CASSYSSGAGGWGYTF. CDR3 DNA: TGTGCCAGCAGTTACTCCTCAGGGGCCGGAGGTTGGGGCTACACCTTC.

The rearrangement links TRBV7-3 to TRBJ1-2, with 8 bases matching TRBD1. Per the germline V gene, CDR1 is SGHTA and CDR2 is FQGTGA. The CDR3 has 14 residues. V shed 4 bases, J shed 6 bases, and the junction held 7 bases outside the gene matches. The CDR3 region has the DNA TGTGCCAGCAGCTCCCAGGGGGCGCCTGATGGCTACACCTTC. Encoded protein: CASSSQGAPDGYTF.

CDR3 amino acids: CASSYLPGQGITDTQYF. Written as DNA, the CDR3 is TGCGCCAGCAGCTACTTACCGGGACAGGGAATCACAGATACGCAGTATTTT. J is TRBJ2-3 and V is TRBV5-1, with 9 nucleotides matching TRBD1. CDR3 length: 17 amino acids. After removal of 3 bases from V and 2 bases from J, the junction contained 10 bases not matched to a gene. Germline V lookup: CDR1 SGHRS, CDR2 YFSETQ. Filled out from reference TRBV5-1 and TRBJ2-3, the complete variable domain reads KAGVTQTPRYLIKTRGQQVTLSCSPISGHRSVSWYQQTPGQGLQFLFEYFSETQRNKGNFPGRFSGRQFSNSRSEMNVSTLELGDSALYLCASSYLPGQGITDTQYFGPGTRLTVL.

This clone was seen more than once but under ten times. The chain recombines TRBV4-3 with TRBJ2-1; tentatively, D is TRBD2 (5 bases). The CDR3 is made up of 13 amino acids. Trimming removed 4 bases from V and 4 bases from J, with 8 bases in between. CDR1 LGHNA and CDR2 YSLEER come from the germline V gene. The CDR3 DNA sequence: TGCGCCAGCAGCCGGGGAGCGTACAATGAGCAGTTCTTC. Translated: CASSRGAYNEQFF.